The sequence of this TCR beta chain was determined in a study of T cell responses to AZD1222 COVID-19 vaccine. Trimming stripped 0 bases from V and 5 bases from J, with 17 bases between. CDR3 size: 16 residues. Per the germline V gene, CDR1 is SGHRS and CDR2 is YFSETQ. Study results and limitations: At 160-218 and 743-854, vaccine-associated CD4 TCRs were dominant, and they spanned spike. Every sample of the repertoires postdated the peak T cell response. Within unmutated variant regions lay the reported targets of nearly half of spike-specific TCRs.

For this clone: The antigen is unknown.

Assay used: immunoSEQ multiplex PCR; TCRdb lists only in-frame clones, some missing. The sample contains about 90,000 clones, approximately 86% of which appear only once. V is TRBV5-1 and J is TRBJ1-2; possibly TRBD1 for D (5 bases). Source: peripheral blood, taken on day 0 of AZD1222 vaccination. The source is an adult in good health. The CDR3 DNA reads TGCGCCAGCAGCTTGGCTGGGGCTGGTAATCGTTATGGCTACACCTTC. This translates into CASSLAGAGNRYGYTF. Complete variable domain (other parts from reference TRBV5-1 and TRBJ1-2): KAGVTQTPRYLIKTRGQQVTLSCSPISGHRSVSWYQQTPGQGLQFLFEYFSETQRNKGNFPGRFSGRQFSNSRSEMNVSTLELGDSALYLCASSLAGAGNRYGYTFGSGTRLTVV.